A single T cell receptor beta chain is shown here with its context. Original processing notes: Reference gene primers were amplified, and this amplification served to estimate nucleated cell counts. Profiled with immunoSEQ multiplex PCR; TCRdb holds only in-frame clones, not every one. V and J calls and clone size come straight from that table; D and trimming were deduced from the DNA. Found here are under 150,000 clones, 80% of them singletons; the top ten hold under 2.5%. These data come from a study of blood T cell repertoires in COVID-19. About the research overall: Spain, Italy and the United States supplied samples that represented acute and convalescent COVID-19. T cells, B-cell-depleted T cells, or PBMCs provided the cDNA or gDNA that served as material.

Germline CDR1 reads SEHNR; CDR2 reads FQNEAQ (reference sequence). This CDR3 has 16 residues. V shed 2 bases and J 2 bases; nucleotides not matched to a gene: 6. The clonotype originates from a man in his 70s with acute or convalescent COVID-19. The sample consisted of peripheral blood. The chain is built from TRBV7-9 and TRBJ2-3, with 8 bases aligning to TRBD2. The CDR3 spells CASSLFAGGFTDTQYF. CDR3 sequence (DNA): TGTGCCAGCAGCTTATTTGCGGGGGGATTCACAGATACGCAGTATTTT.